This TCR beta chain was profiled in a study of T cell repertoires in cytomegalovirus infection (dated by TCRdb to between 2018 and 2021). Broadly, across the study: Donor HLA type was relevant to the analysis, because carriage of CMV infection together with the matching HLA type was indicated by public TCR beta signatures. Broad study findings and their caveats: In both this cohort and an independent cohort of some 380 donors, the cumulative frequency of public TCR beta family members distinguished carriers of CMV infection plus the relevant HLA type. The ex vivo response was dominated by HLA-C-restricted CMV-specific TCR beta clonotypes, and the single most frequent clonotype in two of eight donors was supplied by these HLA-C-restricted clonotypes.

Only a few counts were recorded for this clonotype. The target of this receptor is not known. One base away there is no much larger clone; base qualities are not given. Sequencing was performed on an Illumina HiSeq 1500. TCRdb reworked the public reads: Q25 trimming with fastp, MiXCR clone assembly, productive beta chains retained. Rows with one shared CDR3 protein collapse into an entry with the most common genes and DNA. The sample contains 510,000 or so distinct CDR3 sequences, about a quarter of them found a single time. Of the sample, approximately 13% is held by the ten largest clones. This receptor was taken from a human donor in good health (CMV status not recorded). Some clones in this sample may be carry-over from other donors' samples. What was sequenced was PBMCs.

The CDR3 amino acid sequence is: CSSSGRADNEQFF. At the DNA level, the sequence is TGCAGCTCCAGCGGGAGGGCTGACAATGAGCAGTTCTTC. Recombination joined TRBV29-1 with TRBJ2-1; 10 junctional bases match TRBD2. Reading the germline V gene gives CDR1 SQVTM and CDR2 ANQGSEA. Taken from cysteine to phenylalanine, the CDR3 has 13 residues. The only DNA kept is the CDR3, 39 bases in frame from the first base. Trimming removed 8 bases from V and 5 bases from J; the gene matches leave 6 bases unexplained.